The clone carrying this T cell receptor beta chain has ten or more counts. This record belongs to a study of T-cell reconstitution after alpha-beta-depleted transplantation in children. The V gene lost 0 bases and the J gene lost 4 bases, with 15 bases spanning the gap. This CDR3 spans 16 amino acids. Germline V gene data show CDR1 as DFQATT and CDR2 as SNEGSKA (reference sequence). The TCRbeta library was prepared with unique molecular identifiers. TCRdb re-derived calls from the PCR reads in MiXCR, one entry per CDR3 protein. The sample yields 200,000 to 250,000 distinct CDR3 sequences, around 12% seen once.

The origin of this receptor is a human donor who donated a stem cell graft to a child with acute lymphoblastic leukemia. This material consisted of PBMCs from the stem cell graft donor, taken from the stem cell graft. The chain is built from TRBV20-1 and TRBJ1-4; D is unresolved. In DNA, the CDR3 is TGCAGTGCTAGAGATTTCGGCGGGGATTATAATGAAAAACTGTTTTTT. It codes for CSARDFGGDYNEKLFF.